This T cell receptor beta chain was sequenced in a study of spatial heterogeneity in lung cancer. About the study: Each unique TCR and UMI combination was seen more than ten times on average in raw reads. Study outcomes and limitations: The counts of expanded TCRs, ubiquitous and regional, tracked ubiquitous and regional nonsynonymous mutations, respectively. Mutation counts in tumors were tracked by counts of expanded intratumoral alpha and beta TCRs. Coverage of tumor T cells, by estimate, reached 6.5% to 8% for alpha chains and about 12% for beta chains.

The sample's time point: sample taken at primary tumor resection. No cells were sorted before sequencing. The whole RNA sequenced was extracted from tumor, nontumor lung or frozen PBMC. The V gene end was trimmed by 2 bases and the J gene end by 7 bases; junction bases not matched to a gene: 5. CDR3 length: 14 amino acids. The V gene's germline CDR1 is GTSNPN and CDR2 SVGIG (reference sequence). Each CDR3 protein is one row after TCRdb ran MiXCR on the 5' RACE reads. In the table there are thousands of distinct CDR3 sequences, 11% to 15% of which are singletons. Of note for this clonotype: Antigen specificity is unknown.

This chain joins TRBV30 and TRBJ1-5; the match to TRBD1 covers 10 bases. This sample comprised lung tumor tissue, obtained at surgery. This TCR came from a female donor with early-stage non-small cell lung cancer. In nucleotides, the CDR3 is TGTGCCTGGAGTTTGGGACAGGGGAACCAGCCCCAGCATTTT. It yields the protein CAWSLGQGNQPQHF.